The 22 T cell receptor beta chains reported below all come from one sample, sequenced in a study of monozygotic twins with inflammatory bowel disease. TCRdb derives one entry per CDR3 protein from the 5' RACE reads, leaving out DNA. The sample has some 200,000 distinct CDR3 sequences. Material for sequencing was blood. The receptors shown here come from a human donor with ulcerative colitis or Crohn's disease, or a healthy co-twin of an affected twin (not recorded which).

The chain uses TRBV12-3 or TRBV12-4 and TRBJ2-3; lacking DNA, the TRBD1 call made by TCRdb goes unchecked. The CDR3 loop spans 17 amino acids. The CDR3 loop reads CASSPTRQGFITDTQYF.

This chain joins TRBV20-1 and TRBJ2-5. The CDR3 is 13 residues long. Germline V lookup: CDR1 DFQATT, CDR2 SNEGSKA (reference sequence). The CDR3 spells CSARSGFAETQYF.

The CDR3 sequence: CAISGREETQYF. The chain carries TRBV10-3 and TRBJ2-5; TCRdb picks TRBD1, but there is no DNA to check that call. The germline V gene has CDR1 ENHRY and CDR2 SYGVKD. The CDR3 is made up of 12 amino acids.

The chain uses TRBV7-9 and TRBJ1-1. The CDR3 covers 13 residues. Per the germline V gene, CDR1 is SEHNR and CDR2 is FQNEAQ (reference sequence). The CDR3 protein is CASSPHGRTEAFF.

The rearrangement links TRBV7-2 to TRBJ2-4; TCRdb selects TRBD1, and the lack of DNA leaves this call unchecked. The V gene's germline CDR1 is SGHTA and CDR2 FQGNSA. The CDR3 spans 14 residues. The CDR3 loop reads CASSYPGAGNIQYF. Together with reference TRBV7-2 and TRBJ2-4, the CDR3 gives the full variable domain: GAGVSQSPSNKVTEKGKDVELRCDPISGHTALYWYRQSLGQGLEFLIYFQGNSAPDKSGLPSDRFSAERTGGSVSTLTIQRTQQEDSAVYLCASSYPGAGNIQYFGAGTRLSVL.

The V gene is TRBV7-8, the J gene TRBJ1-3; the D call of TRBD1 rests on TCRdb alone, since no DNA is present to check it. This CDR3 contains 18 residues. Germline V gene sequence: CDR1 SGHVS, CDR2 FQNEAQ. This chain's CDR3 is CASSLVRTGGDSGNTIYF.

The CDR3 spells CASSLFSPISNYGYTF. The genes are TRBV11-2 and TRBJ1-2. CDR1 is SGHAT and CDR2 is FQNNGV in the germline V gene. The length of the CDR3 is 16 residues.

This rearrangement joins TRBV4-1 to TRBJ1-5. CDR1 is MGHRA and CDR2 is YSYEKL in the germline V gene. The CDR3 loop spans 18 amino acids. CDR3 sequence: CASSQDRGGVGSNQPQHF.

This chain uses TRBV5-5 with TRBJ2-7; checking the TCRdb D call of TRBD1 is not possible without DNA. Germline loops: CDR1 SGHKS, CDR2 YYEKEE (reference sequence). This CDR3 is 13 amino acids long. The CDR3 sequence: CASRPGTLYEQYF.

The gene calls are TRBV6-2 or TRBV6-3 and TRBJ2-1; checking the TCRdb D call of TRBD1 is not possible without DNA. The CDR3 is 15 amino acids. The germline V gene encodes CDR1 MNHEY and CDR2 SVGEGT. The CDR3 sequence: CASSYMVQASDEQFF.

The rearrangement uses TRBV4-1 and TRBJ2-1; TCRdb's D call, TRBD2, is unchecked because there is no DNA. The CDR3 is 18 residues long. The V gene's germline CDR1 is MGHRA and CDR2 YSYEKL. This CDR3 is CASSPRTSGGAGYNEQFF.

The rearrangement uses TRBV12-3 or TRBV12-4 and TRBJ2-1. The CDR3 contains 12 residues. The CDR3 spells CASSFILNEQFF.

V and J are TRBV5-1 and TRBJ1-1. The CDR3 runs to 15 residues. CDR1 is SGHRS, CDR2 YFSETQ, per germline. The CDR3: CASSFTDRTFSEAFF.

The rearrangement links TRBV4-2 to TRBJ2-3; TCRdb calls TRBD2, which cannot be checked without DNA. This CDR3 is 16 amino acids long. Germline CDR1 is LGHNA and CDR2 is YNFKEQ. CDR3 loop: CASSLRLGPLPDTQYF.

V is TRBV7-9 and J is TRBJ1-6; TCRdb returns TRBD1, unconfirmable since there is no DNA. From germline, CDR1 is SEHNR and CDR2 FQNEAQ (reference sequence). The CDR3 is 15 amino acids. Here the CDR3 reads CASSAPGPYNSPLHF. The variable domain in full, with the rest retrieved from reference TRBV7-9 and TRBJ1-6, is DTGVSQNPRHKITKRGQNVTFRCDPISEHNRLYWYRQTLGQGPEFLTYFQNEAQLEKSRLLSDRFSAERPKGSFSTLEIQRTEQGDSAMYLCASSAPGPYNSPLHFGNGTRLTVT.

The chain has TRBV6-1 and TRBJ1-1; TCRdb indicates TRBD1, and absent DNA this call remains unverified. This CDR3 has 14 residues. Germline values: CDR1 MNHNS, CDR2 SASEGT. CDR3 loop: CASSEVGRGAEAFF.

The V gene is TRBV12-3 or TRBV12-4, the J gene TRBJ1-1. The CDR3 length is 16 residues. CDR3 sequence: CASSLGINGPKVEAFF.

V is TRBV11-2 and J is TRBJ2-6; TCRdb's assignment of TRBD2 cannot be checked, as there is no DNA. This CDR3 has 20 amino acids. The germline V gene has CDR1 SGHAT and CDR2 FQNNGV. CDR3 amino acids: CASSSSVAGGFMAGANVLTF.

The chain employs TRBV19 and TRBJ2-5; the TCRdb D gene call, TRBD2, has no DNA to confirm it. The CDR3 spans 14 residues. Germline V gives CDR1 LNHDA, CDR2 SQIVND (reference sequence). The CDR3 sequence is CASSMGLAGETQYF. Together with reference TRBV19 and TRBJ2-5, the CDR3 gives the full variable domain: DGGITQSPKYLFRKEGQNVTLSCEQNLNHDAMYWYRQDPGQGLRLIYYSQIVNDFQKGDIAEGYSVSREKKESFPLTVTSAQKNPTAFYLCASSMGLAGETQYFGPGTRLLVL.

The gene calls are TRBV20-1 and TRBJ2-1; TCRdb's assignment of TRBD2 cannot be checked, as there is no DNA. Germline CDR1 DFQATT, CDR2 SNEGSKA (reference sequence). The length of the CDR3 is 15 residues. CDR3 in amino acids: CSASSASGSGNEQFF.

The rearrangement uses TRBV4-1 and TRBJ2-7; TCRdb reports TRBD2, a call that lacks DNA to check it against. This CDR3 is 16 amino acids long. Germline values: CDR1 MGHRA, CDR2 YSYEKL. CDR3: CASSPSDLAGTYEQYF.

V usage is TRBV5-1 and J usage is TRBJ2-5; TCRdb's assignment of TRBD1 cannot be checked, as there is no DNA. This CDR3 contains 13 residues. CDR1 is SGHRS and CDR2 is YFSETQ in the germline V gene. CDR3 amino acids: CASSSGQEETQYF. Combining the CDR3 with reference TRBV5-1 and TRBJ2-5 gives the whole variable domain KAGVTQTPRYLIKTRGQQVTLSCSPISGHRSVSWYQQTPGQGLQFLFEYFSETQRNKGNFPGRFSGRQFSNSRSEMNVSTLELGDSALYLCASSSGQEETQYFGPGTRLLVL.